This T cell receptor beta chain was documented in a study of cytomegalovirus exposure and HLA in healthy donors. This CDR3 is 13 amino acids long. V was clipped by 5 bases and J by 6 bases, with 11 bases between them. The V gene's germline CDR1 is LNHDA and CDR2 SQIVND (reference sequence). This PCR relied on a set of 60 Vbeta primers and 13 Jbeta primers. Assay used: immunoSEQ multiplex PCR; TCRdb lists only in-frame clones, some missing. This table has over 150,000 clones, 70% to 90% appearing once. In regard to this clone: What it recognizes is unknown.

Study outcomes and limitations: Roughly even sequencing depth across donors was the assumption behind the presence/absence analyses. A later analysis found common viral pathogens apparently linked to several of the most significant clusters.

The V and J genes are TRBV19 and TRBJ1-5; maybe TRBD1 (6 bases). The sample taken for sequencing was PBMCs. This receptor was identified in a girl under 18 in good health and CMV-seropositive. The CDR3: CASSGGGVQPQHF. CDR3 nucleotides: TGTGCCAGTAGTGGGGGGGGCGTTCAGCCCCAGCATTTT.